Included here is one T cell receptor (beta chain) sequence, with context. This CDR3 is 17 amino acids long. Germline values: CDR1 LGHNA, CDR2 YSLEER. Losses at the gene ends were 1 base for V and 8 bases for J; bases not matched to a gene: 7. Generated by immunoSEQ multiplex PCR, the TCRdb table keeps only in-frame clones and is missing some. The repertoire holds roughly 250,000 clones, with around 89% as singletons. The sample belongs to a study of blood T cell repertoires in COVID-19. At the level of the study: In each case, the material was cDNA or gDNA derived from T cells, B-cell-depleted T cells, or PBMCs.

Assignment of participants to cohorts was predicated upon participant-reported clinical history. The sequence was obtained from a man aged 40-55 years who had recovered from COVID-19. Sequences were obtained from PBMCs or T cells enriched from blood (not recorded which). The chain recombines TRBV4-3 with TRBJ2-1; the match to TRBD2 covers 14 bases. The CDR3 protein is CASSQAATSGRADEQFF. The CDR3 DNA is TGCGCCAGCAGCCAAGCGGCGACTAGCGGGAGGGCCGATGAGCAGTTCTTC.